This T cell receptor beta chain appears in the sequencing data of a study of blood T cell repertoires in COVID-19. There are a few counts of this clone. The CDR3 runs 15 residues. From germline, CDR1 is LGHDT and CDR2 YNNKEL (reference sequence). Between the trimmed V and J ends, which lost 5 bases and 1 base, there was a span of 12 bases. In the original workflow: How many nucleated cells were present was estimated from reference gene primer amplification. This table comes from immunoSEQ multiplex PCR, and its TCRdb copy is limited to in-frame clones, with some not included. The D gene and trimming were derived from the DNA, and the V and J assignments and clone size from that table. The sample has 390,000 or so clones, 70% to 90% seen once.

The sequenced material came from peripheral blood. The chain recombines TRBV3-1 (or the pseudogene TRBV3-2) with TRBJ1-3, with D unclear. The TCR was taken from a woman in her thirties with COVID-19, enrolled during active disease. CDR3 sequence (DNA): TGTGCCAGCAGCGACGCGAGCGGATCTGGAAACACCATATATTTT. It codes for CASSDASGSGNTIYF.